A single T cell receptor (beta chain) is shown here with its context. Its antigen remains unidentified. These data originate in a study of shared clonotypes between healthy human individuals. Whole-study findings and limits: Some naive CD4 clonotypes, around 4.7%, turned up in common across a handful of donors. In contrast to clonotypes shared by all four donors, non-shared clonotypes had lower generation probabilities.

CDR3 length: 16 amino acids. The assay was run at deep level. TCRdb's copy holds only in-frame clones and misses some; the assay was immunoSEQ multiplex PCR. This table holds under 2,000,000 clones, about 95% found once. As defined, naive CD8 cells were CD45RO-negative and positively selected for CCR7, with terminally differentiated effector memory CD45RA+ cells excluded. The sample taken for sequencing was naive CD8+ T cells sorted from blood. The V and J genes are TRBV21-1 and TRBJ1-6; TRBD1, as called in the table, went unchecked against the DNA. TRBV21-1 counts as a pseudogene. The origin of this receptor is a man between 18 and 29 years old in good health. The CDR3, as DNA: TGTGCCAGCAGCCCCCTTTATAAGGGGCCCAATTCACCCCTCCACTTT. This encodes CASSPLYKGPNSPLHF.